This is a list of T cell receptor beta chains from one sample in a study of T cell responses to AZD1222 COVID-19 vaccine. Sequenced by immunoSEQ multiplex PCR; TCRdb stores in-frame clones only, minus some. The sample shows about 94,000 clones, about 88% of them seen only once. The sample in question was peripheral blood, obtained on day 0 of AZD1222 vaccination. The origin of the receptors is an adult in good health. The CDR3 runs from the conserved cysteine through the conserved F or W. The D gene is left open where the match is weak. Rows may omit the clone size; those that give it use once, few, many or a size class.

length	V	D	J	size	DNA	CDR3
12	TRBV11-2	.	TRBJ1-2	.	TGTGCCAGCAGCTTAGAGGGACATGGCTACACCTTC	CASSLEGHGYTF
19	TRBV3-1/TRBV3-2	TRBD2	TRBJ2-5	.	TGTGCCAGCAGCCAAGACCCCCGGACTAGCGGGGGCGTCCAAGAGACCCAGTACTTC	CASSQDPRTSGGVQETQYF
19	TRBV5-1	.	TRBJ2-6	.	TGCGCCAGCAGCTTGGCCCCAGGGACACAATTCTCTGGGGCCAACGTCCTGACTTTC	CASSLAPGTQFSGANVLTF
16	TRBV7-3	TRBD2	TRBJ2-5	.	TGTGCCAGCAGCTTAACCGGGACTAGCGGACAAGAGACCCAGTACTTC	CASSLTGTSGQETQYF
15	TRBV14	TRBD1	TRBJ1-2	few	TGTGCCAGCAGCTATACGAACACAGGGGACGTCGGCTACACCTTC	CASSYTNTGDVGYTF
13	TRBV3-1/TRBV3-2	.	TRBJ2-2	.	TGTGCCAGCAGCCAAACTAACACCGGGGAGCTGTTTTTT	CASSQTNTGELFF
15	TRBV5-1	.	TRBJ1-4	.	TGCGCCAGCAGCGAAACAGGTTATCTTAAGGAAAAACTGTTTTTT	CASSETGYLKEKLFF
17	TRBV5-6	.	TRBJ2-2	.	TGTGCCAGCAGCTTGGTGGGTCGGGTTTCGGGCACCGGGGAGCTGTTTTTT	CASSLVGRVSGTGELFF
13	TRBV5-5	.	TRBJ1-2	.	TGTGCCAGCAGCCCGGTCGGGGACTATGGCTACACCTTC	CASSPVGDYGYTF
14	TRBV20-1	TRBD1	TRBJ1-1	.	TGCAGTGCTAGTGGGGACAGAGGTAACACTGAAGCTTTCTTT	CSASGDRGNTEAFF
12	TRBV12-3/TRBV12-4	.	TRBJ2-2	.	TGTGCCAGCAGTTTTCGGACCGGGGAGCTGTTTTTT	CASSFRTGELFF
16	TRBV11-2	.	TRBJ2-1	.	TGTGCCAGCAGCTTTAGGGGGCCCGGGGGAAACAATGAGCAGTTCTTC	CASSFRGPGGNNEQFF
13	TRBV7-9	.	TRBJ1-5	.	TGTGCCAGCTGCAGGGACGGCAATCAGCCCCAGCATTTT	CASCRDGNQPQHF
14	TRBV27	TRBD1	TRBJ2-1	.	TGTGCCAGCAGTGTGGGACAGGGTTTTAATGAGCAGTTCTTC	CASSVGQGFNEQFF
14	TRBV7-2	.	TRBJ1-5	.	TGTGCCAGCAGCTTACCAGGGTTTAATCAGCCCCAGCATTTT	CASSLPGFNQPQHF
13	TRBV19	.	TRBJ1-3	once	TGTGCCAGTAGTGAAGGGACTGGAAACACCATATATTTT	CASSEGTGNTIYF
14	TRBV7-2	.	TRBJ1-2	.	TGTGCCAGCAGCTCGCCAGGGCGGAACTATGGCTACACCTTC	CASSSPGRNYGYTF
15	TRBV6-2/TRBV6-3	TRBD1	TRBJ2-2	.	TGTGCCAGCAGCCGCCCCGGGACAGTCACCGGGGAGCTGTTTTTT	CASSRPGTVTGELFF
18	TRBV7-3	.	TRBJ2-2	.	TGTGCCAGCAGCTTGGCACCTACTCTATCCCTGAACACCGGGGAGCTGTTTTTT	CASSLAPTLSLNTGELFF
16	TRBV4-2	TRBD1	TRBJ1-4	.	TGTGCCAGCAGCCAAGAGACCGGACAGGGATATGAAAAACTGTTTTTT	CASSQETGQGYEKLFF
10	TRBV21-1	.	TRBJ1-1	.	TGTGCCAACTCGGGAGTTGAAGCTTTCTTT	CANSGVEAFF
13	TRBV7-3	.	TRBJ1-1	once	TGTGCCAGCAGCTTAAACAGTGACACTGAAGCTTTCTTT	CASSLNSDTEAFF
15	TRBV2	.	TRBJ1-5	.	TGTGCCAGCAGTGACGACAGTTCTGGCAATCAGCCCCAGCATTTT	CASSDDSSGNQPQHF
13	TRBV6-2/TRBV6-3	.	TRBJ1-1	.	TGTGCCAGCAGCCTCATGTTAGACACTGAAGCTTTCTTT	CASSLMLDTEAFF
16	TRBV4-1	TRBD2	TRBJ2-2	.	TGCGCCAGCAGCCAGGCTAGCGGGGGAGGAACCGGGGAGCTGTTTTTT	CASSQASGGGTGELFF
15	TRBV6-5	.	TRBJ2-1	once	TGTGCCAGCAGTCTCTGGCGGACAGAGGGGGGTGAGCAGTTCTTC	CASSLWRTEGGEQFF
14	TRBV4-2	.	TRBJ1-4	.	TGTGCCAGCAGCCAAGAGAGGAGAGGGGAAAAACTGTTTTTT	CASSQERRGEKLFF
16	TRBV7-9	.	TRBJ2-7	.	TGTGCCAGCAGCTTATATGAGGCAGGGAAGTACCACGAGCAGTACTTC	CASSLYEAGKYHEQYF
15	TRBV27	TRBD1	TRBJ1-5	.	TGTGCCAGCAGTCCGACACAGGGGAGCAATCAGCCCCAGCATTTT	CASSPTQGSNQPQHF
11	TRBV5-1	.	TRBJ1-1	.	TGCGCCAGCAGCAAGGGGGCTGAAGCTTTCTTT	CASSKGAEAFF
13	TRBV6-5	.	TRBJ1-2	.	TGTGCCAGCCGGAGGAGCAGGAACTATGGCTACACCTTC	CASRRSRNYGYTF
14	TRBV4-2	TRBD1	TRBJ1-2	.	TGTGCCAGCAGCCAGCCGACAGGGAACTATGGCTACACCTTC	CASSQPTGNYGYTF
11	TRBV29-1	TRBD1	TRBJ1-1	.	TGCAGCGTTTACCGGACAGGGGGAGCTTTCTTT	CSVYRTGGAFF
13	TRBV11-2	TRBD1	TRBJ1-2	few	TGTGCCAGCAGCTTTGACAGGGAGGAAGGCTACACCTTC	CASSFDREEGYTF
13	TRBV12-3/TRBV12-4	.	TRBJ1-2	.	TGTGCCAGCAGCTTAGGGGACTTCTATGGCTACACCTTC	CASSLGDFYGYTF
17	TRBV19	.	TRBJ1-4	.	TGTGCCAGTACCCCCAGGCTGGGACATCAAAGGGGCGAAAAACTGTTTTTT	CASTPRLGHQRGEKLFF
15	TRBV3-1/TRBV3-2	.	TRBJ1-2	.	TGTGCCAGCAGCCAAGAAACAACTAGGGGACATGGCTACACCTTC	CASSQETTRGHGYTF